The entry below describes one T cell receptor beta chain. Its antigen is still unknown. Sequencing used an Illumina MiSeq. Based on TCRdb reprocessing of the reads, there is one entry per CDR3 protein sequence, and DNA is missing. The sample has roughly 5,700 distinct CDR3 sequences on record. 5.5% to 7.5% of the sample is taken by the ten largest. The data are from a study of diagnostic markers for celiac disease (dated by TCRdb to 2018 to 2020). Material for sequencing was either unsorted cells or a sorted T cell fraction (not recorded which). The sequence was obtained from a human donor. This table probably holds off-target reads from a library built for another chain.

The CDR3 region has the sequence CASSLSSGQTYEQYF. The V and J segments used are TRBV7-3 and TRBJ2-7; absent DNA, TCRdb's TRBD1 call cannot be checked. CDR3 length: 15 amino acids, cysteine to phenylalanine. No DNA accompanies this entry. CDR1 is given as SGHTA and CDR2 as FQGTGA, both from the germline V gene.